What follows is one T cell receptor beta chain and its context. Antigen specificity is unknown. The CDR3 runs to 14 residues. V gave up 8 bases and J gave up 5 bases, with 18 bases separating them. Germline V gene sequence: CDR1 LGHDT, CDR2 YNNKEL (reference sequence). These data originate in a study of T cells after yellow fever vaccination. TCRdb reprocessed the 5' RACE reads via MiXCR and lists one record per CDR3 protein. Counted here are more than 200,000 distinct CDR3 sequences, 3.6% occurring once; the ten biggest clones make up about a fifth. Broader study findings: FACS-sorted repertoires could contain abundant clonotypes contaminating from the bulk population.

This chain joins TRBV3-1 and TRBJ2-5, with D maybe TRBD2 (7 bases). Specimen: PBMCs, collected 15 days after the yellow fever booster vaccination. The receptor was isolated from a man aged 18 to 29 who received the YFV17D yellow fever vaccine. CDR3 bases: TGTGCCAGCGGCCTAGGGGGGGCTCGGGAGACCCAGTACTTC. This translates into CASGLGGARETQYF.